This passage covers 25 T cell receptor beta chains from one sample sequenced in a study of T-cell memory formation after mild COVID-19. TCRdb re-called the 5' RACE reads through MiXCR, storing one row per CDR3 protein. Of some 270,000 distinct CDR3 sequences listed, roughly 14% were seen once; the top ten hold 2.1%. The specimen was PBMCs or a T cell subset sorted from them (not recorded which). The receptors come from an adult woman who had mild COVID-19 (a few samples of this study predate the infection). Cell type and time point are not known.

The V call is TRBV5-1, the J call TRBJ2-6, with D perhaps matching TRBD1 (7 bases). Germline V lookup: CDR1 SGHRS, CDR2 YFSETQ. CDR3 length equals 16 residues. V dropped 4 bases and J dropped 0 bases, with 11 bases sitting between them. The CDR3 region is CASSPQGGSGANVLTF. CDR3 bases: TGCGCCAGCAGCCCCCAGGGGGGCTCTGGGGCCAACGTCCTGACTTTC.

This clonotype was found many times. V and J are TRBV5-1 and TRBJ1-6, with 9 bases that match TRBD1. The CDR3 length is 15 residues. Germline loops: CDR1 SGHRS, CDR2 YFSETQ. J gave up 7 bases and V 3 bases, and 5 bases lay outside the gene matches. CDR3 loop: CASSYRDRENSPLHF. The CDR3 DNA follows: TGCGCCAGCAGCTATCGGGACAGGGAGAATTCACCCCTCCACTTT.

Here the CDR3 reads CATRSGRSSYNEQFF. CDR3 nucleotide sequence: TGTGCCACACGAAGCGGGCGGAGCTCCTACAATGAGCAGTTCTTC. The chain combines TRBV24-1 with TRBJ2-1, with a possible D match to TRBD2 (6 bases). This CDR3 spans 15 amino acids. Trimming stripped 10 bases from V and 0 bases from J, with 15 bases between. Germline lookup yields CDR1 KGHDR and CDR2 SFDVKD.

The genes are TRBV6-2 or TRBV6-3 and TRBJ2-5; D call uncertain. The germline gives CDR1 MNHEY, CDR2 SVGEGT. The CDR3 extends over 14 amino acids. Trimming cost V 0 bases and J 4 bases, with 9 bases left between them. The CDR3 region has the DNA TGTGCCAGCAGTTACTCGGATTTCCCAGAGACCCAGTACTTC. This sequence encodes CASSYSDFPETQYF.

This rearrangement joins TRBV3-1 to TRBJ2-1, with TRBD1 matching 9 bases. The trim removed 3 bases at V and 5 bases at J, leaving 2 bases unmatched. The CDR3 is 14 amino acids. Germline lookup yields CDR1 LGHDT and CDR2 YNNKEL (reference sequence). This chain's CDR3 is CASSHGTGNNEQFF. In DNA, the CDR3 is TGTGCCAGCAGCCATGGGACAGGGAACAATGAGCAGTTCTTC.

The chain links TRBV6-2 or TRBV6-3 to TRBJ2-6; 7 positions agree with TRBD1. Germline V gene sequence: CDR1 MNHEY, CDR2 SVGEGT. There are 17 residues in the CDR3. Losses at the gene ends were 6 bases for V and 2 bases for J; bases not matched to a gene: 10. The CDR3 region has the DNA TGTGCCAGCAGCAGAGCGACAGGGCTGGCTGGGGCCAACGTCCTGACTTTC. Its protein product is CASSRATGLAGANVLTF.

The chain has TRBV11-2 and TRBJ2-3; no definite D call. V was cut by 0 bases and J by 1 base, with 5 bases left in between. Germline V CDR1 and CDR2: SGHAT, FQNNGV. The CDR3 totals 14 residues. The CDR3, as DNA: TGTGCCAGCAGCTTAGATCGCCGCACAGATACGCAGTATTTT. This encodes CASSLDRRTDTQYF.

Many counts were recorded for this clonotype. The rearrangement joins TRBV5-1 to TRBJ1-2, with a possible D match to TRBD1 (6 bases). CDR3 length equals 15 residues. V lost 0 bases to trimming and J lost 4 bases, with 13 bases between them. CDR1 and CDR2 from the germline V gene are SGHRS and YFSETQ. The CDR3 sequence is CASSLETGVGYGYTF. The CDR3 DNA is TGCGCCAGCAGCTTGGAGACAGGAGTGGGCTATGGCTACACCTTC.

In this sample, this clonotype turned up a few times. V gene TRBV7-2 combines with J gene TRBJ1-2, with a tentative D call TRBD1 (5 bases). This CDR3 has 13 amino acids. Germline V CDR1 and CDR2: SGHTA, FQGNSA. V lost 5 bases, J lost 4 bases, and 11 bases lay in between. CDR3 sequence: CASSPVGGYGYTF. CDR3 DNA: TGTGCCAGCAGCCCAGTGGGGGGCTATGGCTACACCTTC.

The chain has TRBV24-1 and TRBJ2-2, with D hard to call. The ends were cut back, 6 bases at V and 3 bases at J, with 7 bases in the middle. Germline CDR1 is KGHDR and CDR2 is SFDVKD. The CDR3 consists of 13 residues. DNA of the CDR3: TGTGCCACCAGTTACAGATACACCGGGGAGCTGTTTTTT. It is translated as CATSYRYTGELFF.

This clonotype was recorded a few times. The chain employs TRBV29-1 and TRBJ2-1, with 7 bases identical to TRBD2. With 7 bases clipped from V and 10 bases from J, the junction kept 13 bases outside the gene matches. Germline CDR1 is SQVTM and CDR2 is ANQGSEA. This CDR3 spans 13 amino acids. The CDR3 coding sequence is TGCAGCGGTCGGGCGGGGGTGAAGAACGAGCAGTTCTTC. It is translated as CSGRAGVKNEQFF.

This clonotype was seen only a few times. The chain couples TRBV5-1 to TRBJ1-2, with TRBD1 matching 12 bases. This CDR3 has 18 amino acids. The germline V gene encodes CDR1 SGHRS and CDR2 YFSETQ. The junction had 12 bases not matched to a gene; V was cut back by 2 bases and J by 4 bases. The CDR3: CASSLDPGQGARGYGYTF. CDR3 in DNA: TGCGCCAGCAGCTTAGATCCGGGACAGGGGGCGCGTGGCTATGGCTACACCTTC. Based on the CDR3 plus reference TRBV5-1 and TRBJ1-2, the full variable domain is KAGVTQTPRYLIKTRGQQVTLSCSPISGHRSVSWYQQTPGQGLQFLFEYFSETQRNKGNFPGRFSGRQFSNSRSEMNVSTLELGDSALYLCASSLDPGQGARGYGYTFGSGTRLTVV.

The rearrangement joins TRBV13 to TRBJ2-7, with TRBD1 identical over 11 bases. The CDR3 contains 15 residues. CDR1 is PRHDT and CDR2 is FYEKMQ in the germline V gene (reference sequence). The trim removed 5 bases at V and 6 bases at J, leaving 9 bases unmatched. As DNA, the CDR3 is TGTGCCAGCAGCCTTCACCGGGACAGGGGGTCCGAGCAGTACTTC. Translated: CASSLHRDRGSEQYF. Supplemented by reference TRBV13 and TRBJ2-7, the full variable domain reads AAGVIQSPRHLIKEKRETATLKCYPIPRHDTVYWYQQGPGQDPQFLISFYEKMQSDKGSIPDRFSAQQFSDYHSELNMSSLELGDSALYFCASSLHRDRGSEQYFGPGTRLTVT.

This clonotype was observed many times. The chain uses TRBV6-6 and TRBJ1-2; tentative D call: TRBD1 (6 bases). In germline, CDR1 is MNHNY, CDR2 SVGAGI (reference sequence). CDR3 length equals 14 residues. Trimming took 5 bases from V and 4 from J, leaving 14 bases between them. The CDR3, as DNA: TGTGCCAGCAGTCCGACAGGTCAAGCCTATGGCTACACCTTC. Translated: CASSPTGQAYGYTF.

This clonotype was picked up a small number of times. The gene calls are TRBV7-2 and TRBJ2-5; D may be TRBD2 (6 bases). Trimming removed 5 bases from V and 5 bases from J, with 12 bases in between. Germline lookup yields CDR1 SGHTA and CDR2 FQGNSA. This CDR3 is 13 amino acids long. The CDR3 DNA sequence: TGTGCCAGCAGCGGATCGGGAGCGGAGACCCAGTACTTC. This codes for CASSGSGAETQYF. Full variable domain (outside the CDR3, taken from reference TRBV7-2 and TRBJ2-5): GAGVSQSPSNKVTEKGKDVELRCDPISGHTALYWYRQSLGQGLEFLIYFQGNSAPDKSGLPSDRFSAERTGGSVSTLTIQRTQQEDSAVYLCASSGSGAETQYFGPGTRLLVL.

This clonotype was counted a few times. CDR3 loop: CATSDSKGLRHYGYTF. The CDR3 bases are TGTGCCACCAGTGATTCAAAGGGTCTCCGCCACTATGGCTACACCTTC. This chain joins TRBV24-1 and TRBJ1-2; D is unresolved. The CDR3 has 16 amino acids. With 2 bases removed from V and 3 bases from J, the gap between germline ends came to 15 bases. In germline, CDR1 is KGHDR, CDR2 SFDVKD.

CDR3 amino acids: CASSLVGVLDTQYF. CDR3 DNA: TGTGCCAGCAGTTTAGTAGGGGTGTTAGATACGCAGTATTTT. The genes are TRBV27 and TRBJ2-3; the D gene is possibly TRBD1 (5 bases). CDR3 length: 14 amino acids. V was pared by 2 bases and J by 5 bases, with 11 bases between. Germline CDR1 reads MNHEY; CDR2 reads SMNVEV (reference sequence).

CDR3 sequence reads: CSVEIARESYTF. The CDR3 nucleotides are TGCAGCGTTGAAATCGCGAGGGAGAGCTACACCTTC. The chain employs TRBV29-1 and TRBJ1-2; D ambiguous. The CDR3 extends over 12 amino acids. Trimming took 2 bases from V and 9 from J, leaving 13 bases between them. In germline, CDR1 is SQVTM, CDR2 ANQGSEA.

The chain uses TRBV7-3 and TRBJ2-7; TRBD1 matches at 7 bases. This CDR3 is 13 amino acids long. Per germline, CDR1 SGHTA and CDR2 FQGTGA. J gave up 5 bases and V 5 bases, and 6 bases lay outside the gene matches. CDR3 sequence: CASSIQTGHEQYF. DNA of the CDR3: TGTGCCAGCAGCATCCAGACAGGGCACGAGCAGTACTTC.

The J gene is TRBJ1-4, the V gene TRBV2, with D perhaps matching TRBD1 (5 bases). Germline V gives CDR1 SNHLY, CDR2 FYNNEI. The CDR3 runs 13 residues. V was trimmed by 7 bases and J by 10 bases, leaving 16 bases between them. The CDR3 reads CASNKLQGAKLFF. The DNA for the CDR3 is TGTGCCAGCAATAAGCTCCAGGGTGCAAAACTGTTTTTT.

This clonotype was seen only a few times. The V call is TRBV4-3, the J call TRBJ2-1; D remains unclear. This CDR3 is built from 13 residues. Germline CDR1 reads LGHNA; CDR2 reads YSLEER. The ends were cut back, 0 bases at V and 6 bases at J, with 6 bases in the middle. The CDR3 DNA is TGCGCCAGCAGCCAAGACCTCGTCAATGAGCAGTTCTTC. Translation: CASSQDLVNEQFF.

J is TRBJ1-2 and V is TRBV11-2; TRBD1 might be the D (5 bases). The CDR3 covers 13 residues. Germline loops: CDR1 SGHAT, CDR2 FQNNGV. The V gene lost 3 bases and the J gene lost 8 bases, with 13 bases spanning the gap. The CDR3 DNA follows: TGTGCCAGCAGCTTCCAGGGTGTTGGGGGCTACACCTTC. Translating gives CASSFQGVGGYTF.

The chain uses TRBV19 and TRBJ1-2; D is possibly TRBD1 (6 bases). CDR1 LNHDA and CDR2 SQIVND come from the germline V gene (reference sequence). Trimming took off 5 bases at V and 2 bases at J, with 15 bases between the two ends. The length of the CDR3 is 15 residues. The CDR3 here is CASSDPGASNYGYTF. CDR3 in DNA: TGTGCCAGTAGTGACCCAGGGGCCTCGAACTATGGCTACACCTTC.

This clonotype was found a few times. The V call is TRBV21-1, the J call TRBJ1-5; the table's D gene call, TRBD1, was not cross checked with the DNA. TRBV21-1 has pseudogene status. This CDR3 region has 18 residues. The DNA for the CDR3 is TGTGCCAGCAGCAAAGAGGACAGGGGGCTCGAAGGCAATCAGCCCCAGCATTTT. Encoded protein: CASSKEDRGLEGNQPQHF.

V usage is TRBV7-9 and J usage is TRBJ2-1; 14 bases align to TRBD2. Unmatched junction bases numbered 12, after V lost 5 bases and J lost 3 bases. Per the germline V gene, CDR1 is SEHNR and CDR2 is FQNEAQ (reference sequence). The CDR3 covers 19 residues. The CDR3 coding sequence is TGTGCCAGCAGCCTACCGGGACTAGCGGGAGTAGCGGTCTACAATGAGCAGTTCTTC. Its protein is CASSLPGLAGVAVYNEQFF.